The 30 T cell receptor beta chains in this list originate from one sample, sequenced in a study of cytomegalovirus exposure and HLA in healthy donors. Some clones are missing from TCRdb's copy, which holds only in-frame ones; the method was immunoSEQ multiplex PCR. The sample has about 360,000 clones, 75% to 90% seen once. Sequences were obtained from PBMCs. The source of these receptors is a woman between 18 and 29 years old in good health and CMV-seronegative.

The gene calls are TRBV4-1 and TRBJ2-7; 8 nucleotides agree with TRBD1. The CDR3 extends over 14 amino acids. The germline gives CDR1 MGHRA, CDR2 YSYEKL. V was pared by 3 bases and J by 2 bases, with 3 bases of the junction left unmatched. This chain's CDR3 is CASSQDRDAYEQYF. CDR3 nucleotide sequence: TGCGCCAGCAGCCAGGACAGGGACGCCTACGAGCAGTACTTC.

The rearrangement links TRBV27 to TRBJ2-1; 10 bases fit TRBD2. Germline assignment: CDR1 MNHEY and CDR2 SMNVEV (reference sequence). The CDR3 contains 14 residues. V trimming: 7 bases; J trimming: 7 bases; junction bases outside the gene matches: 7. CDR3 coding DNA: TGTGCCAGCAAGCAGCGGGAGGGCCGGAATGAGCAGTTCTTC. Translation: CASKQREGRNEQFF.

This chain joins TRBV5-1 and TRBJ2-7, with 10 bases that match TRBD2. V lost 1 base, J lost 2 bases, and 6 bases stayed unmatched. CDR3 length: 16 amino acids. Per the germline V gene, CDR1 is SGHRS and CDR2 is YFSETQ. The CDR3 bases are TGCGCCAGCAGCTTGACCCGACTAGCGGGTGCCTACGAGCAGTACTTC. Protein: CASSLTRLAGAYEQYF.

The V gene is TRBV6-5, the J gene TRBJ1-1; TRBD1 agrees at 10 bases. The CDR3 is made up of 15 amino acids. V lost 2 bases and J lost 5; bases outside the gene matches: 5. Germline CDR1 reads MNHEY; CDR2 reads SVGAGI. The CDR3 loop reads CASSYTGQGWTEAFF. The CDR3 DNA reads as TGTGCCAGCAGTTACACGGGACAGGGGTGGACTGAAGCTTTCTTT.

This sequence joins TRBV4-1 and TRBJ2-7; tentatively, D is TRBD2 (5 bases). V was trimmed by 0 bases and J by 2 bases, leaving 23 bases between them. The CDR3 consists of 19 residues. The germline V gene encodes CDR1 MGHRA and CDR2 YSYEKL. The DNA of the CDR3 is TGCGCCAGCAGCCAAGATGCAGACATCCTAGTGATCGGGGCCTACGAGCAGTACTTC. It yields the protein CASSQDADILVIGAYEQYF.

The chain joins TRBV27 to TRBJ1-6, with D uncertain. Germline lookup yields CDR1 MNHEY and CDR2 SMNVEV (reference sequence). V lost 3 bases, J lost 8 bases, and 14 bases lay in between. The CDR3 spans 15 residues. The CDR3 region is CASSFATRDDSPLHF. The DNA for the CDR3 is TGTGCCAGCAGTTTTGCGACGAGGGATGATTCACCCCTCCACTTT.

The chain uses TRBV5-4 and TRBJ1-2; TRBD1 matches at 7 bases. The length of the CDR3 is 15 residues. With 7 bases clipped from V and 4 bases from J, the junction kept 13 bases outside the gene matches. Looked up from germline, CDR1 is SGHNT and CDR2 is YYREEE (reference sequence). CDR3 amino acids: CASLGQAPEGYGYTF. CDR3 DNA sequence: TGTGCCAGCTTAGGACAGGCTCCGGAAGGCTATGGCTACACCTTC.

The chain couples TRBV28 to TRBJ2-3; 12 bases line up with TRBD2. There are 18 residues in the CDR3. CDR1 is MDHEN, CDR2 SYDVKM, per germline. The trim removed 5 bases at V and 2 bases at J, leaving 11 bases unmatched. CDR3 sequence reads: CASSPTGTSGPLTDTQYF. CDR3 bases: TGTGCCAGCAGTCCTACAGGGACTAGCGGGCCCCTCACAGATACGCAGTATTTT.

The rearrangement links TRBV27 to TRBJ2-5; 9 bases fit TRBD2. CDR1 and CDR2 (germline): MNHEY, SMNVEV (reference sequence). V was pared by 5 bases and J by 1 base, with 11 bases of the junction left unmatched. This CDR3 has 17 amino acids. CDR3 nucleotides: TGTGCCAGCAGTCCCACAGGACTAGCGACATTCCAAGAGACCCAGTACTTC. Translation: CASSPTGLATFQETQYF.

The chain combines TRBV30 with TRBJ2-7, with 8 bases lining up with TRBD1. Germline loops: CDR1 GTSNPN, CDR2 SVGIG (reference sequence). The CDR3 consists of 14 residues. Trimming removed 2 bases from V and 6 bases from J; junction bases left unmatched: 9. For the CDR3, the DNA is TGTGCCTGGAGTTTTAGTGCAGGGGGCGGCGAGCAGTACTTC. Its translation: CAWSFSAGGGEQYF.

The chain recombines TRBV2 with TRBJ2-2, with D possibly TRBD2 on 6 matching bases. With 6 bases removed from V and 6 bases from J, the gap between germline ends came to 14 bases. The CDR3 covers 14 residues. Germline V gives CDR1 SNHLY, CDR2 FYNNEI. CDR3 region: CASSPGWGAGELFF. The CDR3 coding sequence is TGTGCCAGCAGCCCTGGTTGGGGGGCCGGGGAGCTGTTTTTT.

The rearrangement uses TRBV10-3 and TRBJ2-5; 7 nucleotides agree with TRBD1. V lost 11 bases, J lost 2 bases, and 5 bases stayed unmatched. The CDR3 totals 12 residues. Per germline, CDR1 ENHRY and CDR2 SYGVKD. The CDR3 region is CASRQGQETQYF. The DNA for the CDR3 is TGTGCCTCCCGACAGGGACAAGAGACCCAGTACTTC.

V is TRBV28 and J is TRBJ2-7; the match to TRBD2 covers 8 bases. CDR3 length: 16 amino acids. Germline CDR1 reads MDHEN; CDR2 reads SYDVKM. Losses at the gene ends were 3 bases for V and 4 bases for J; bases not matched to a gene: 11. The CDR3 DNA reads TGTGCCAGCAGTTTGGGTGGGGGAGCGGGAGATTACGAGCAGTACTTC. It codes for CASSLGGGAGDYEQYF.

This clone was seen a single time. V usage is TRBV18 and J usage is TRBJ2-7; D might be TRBD2 (6 bases). CDR3 length: 15 amino acids. Per the germline V gene, CDR1 is KGHSH and CDR2 is LQKENI. Trimming pared 1 base from V and 2 bases from J, leaving 12 bases between. CDR3 coding DNA: TGTGCCAGCTCACCACGGGACTCCATTCCCTACGAGCAGTACTTC. Translating it yields CASSPRDSIPYEQYF. Full variable domain (outside the CDR3, taken from reference TRBV18 and TRBJ2-7): NAGVMQNPRHLVRRRGQEARLRCSPMKGHSHVYWYRQLPEEGLKFMVYLQKENIIDESGMPKERFSAEFPKEGPSILRIQQVVRGDSAAYFCASSPRDSIPYEQYFGPGTRLTVT.

This chain links TRBV28 with TRBJ1-1; TRBD1 is a possible D gene (5 bases). CDR1 and CDR2 from the germline V gene are MDHEN and SYDVKM. The V gene lost 6 bases and the J gene lost 6 bases, with 14 bases spanning the gap. The CDR3 covers 13 residues. CDR3 region: CASRQGGKAEAFF. In DNA, the CDR3 is TGTGCCAGCAGGCAGGGAGGGAAAGCTGAAGCTTTCTTT.

This clone has just a few counts. The chain links TRBV30 to TRBJ2-1, with D tentatively TRBD1 (5 bases). Germline CDR1 and CDR2: GTSNPN and SVGIG (reference sequence). The CDR3 spans 12 residues. The V end was cut by 2 bases, the J end by 7 bases, with 9 bases between. CDR3: CAWSPTVNEQFF. The CDR3 DNA sequence: TGTGCCTGGAGTCCGACAGTTAATGAGCAGTTCTTC.

The count of this clone is one. The chain is built from TRBV5-1 and TRBJ1-3, with D perhaps TRBD1 (5 bases). The germline V gene encodes CDR1 SGHRS and CDR2 YFSETQ. This CDR3 is 13 amino acids long. The V gene lost 2 bases and the J gene lost 3 bases, with 6 bases spanning the gap. CDR3 DNA: TGCGCCAGCAGCTTAGGGGATGGAAACACCATATATTTT. Amino acid sequence: CASSLGDGNTIYF.

The chain employs TRBV2 and TRBJ1-5; tentatively, D is TRBD1 (6 bases). Trimming removed 3 bases from V and 6 bases from J, with 18 bases in between. CDR3 size: 16 residues. Germline V gene sequence: CDR1 SNHLY, CDR2 FYNNEI. The CDR3 loop is CASSEVTGGGSQPQHF. As DNA, the CDR3 is TGTGCCAGCAGTGAGGTGACAGGCGGCGGGAGTCAGCCCCAGCATTTT.

In DNA, the CDR3 is TGTGCCAGCAGCGCCGTAGGGCGGACTATGAATGAGCAGTTCTTC. Residues: CASSAVGRTMNEQFF. The chain couples TRBV7-8 to TRBJ2-1; tentatively, D is TRBD2 (6 bases). Germline assignment: CDR1 SGHVS and CDR2 FQNEAQ. Trimming shortened V by 5 bases and J by 7 bases, and 18 bases separated the two germline ends. CDR3 length: 15 residues.

This clone was picked up one time. V and J are TRBV7-6 and TRBJ2-5; D is undetermined. The CDR3 length is 13 residues. V was cut by 6 bases and J by 5 bases, with 13 bases left in between. Germline values: CDR1 SGHVS, CDR2 FNYEAQ. Here the CDR3 reads CASREAGRETQYF. CDR3 bases: TGTGCCAGCAGAGAGGCCGGTCGGGAGACCCAGTACTTC.

The chain recombines TRBV6-6 with TRBJ1-4; D unresolved. V shed 3 bases and J shed 5 bases, with 10 bases lying between them. CDR1 and CDR2 from the germline V gene are MNHNY and SVGAGI (reference sequence). CDR3 size: 14 residues. The CDR3 DNA sequence: TGTGCCAGCAGTTATGAGGGATTGAATGAAAAACTGTTTTTT. This codes for CASSYEGLNEKLFF.

The chain links TRBV4-1 to TRBJ2-3; TRBD1 matches at 7 bases. Looked up from germline, CDR1 is MGHRA and CDR2 is YSYEKL. The CDR3 is made up of 15 amino acids. The ends lost 1 base at V and 5 bases at J; junction bases unmatched: 6. CDR3 loop: CASSQVGTALDTQYF. For the CDR3, the DNA is TGCGCCAGCAGCCAAGTAGGGACAGCCCTAGATACGCAGTATTTT.

This chain connects TRBV21-1 to TRBJ2-2; the tabulated D call, TRBD2, remains unverified against the DNA. TRBV21-1 is a listed pseudogene. The CDR3 has 15 residues. CDR3 in amino acids: CASSKGRGGIGELFF. CDR3 sequence (DNA): TGTGCCAGCAGCAAAGGTAGGGGAGGAATCGGGGAGCTGTTTTTT.

This clone came up once. V gene TRBV2 combines with J gene TRBJ1-1; a weak D match, TRBD1 (5 bases). The CDR3 spans 13 residues. Germline V CDR1 and CDR2: SNHLY, FYNNEI. V dropped 7 bases and J dropped 1 base, with 10 bases sitting between them. CDR3 in DNA: TGTGCCAGCACAGGGCTGGGGAACACTGAAGCTTTCTTT. This translates into CASTGLGNTEAFF. The full variable domain, in which reference TRBV2 and TRBJ1-1 provide the parts outside the CDR3, is EPEVTQTPSHQVTQMGQEVILRCVPISNHLYFYWYRQILGQKVEFLVSFYNNEISEKSEIFDDQFSVERPDGSNFTLKIRSTKLEDSAMYFCASTGLGNTEAFFGQGTRLTVV.

The chain combines TRBV2 with TRBJ1-1; D unclear. The V end was cut by 6 bases, the J end by 6 bases, with 14 bases between. The CDR3 has 13 residues. The germline gives CDR1 SNHLY, CDR2 FYNNEI. CDR3 sequence: CASRVGVMSEAFF. CDR3 DNA sequence: TGTGCCAGCAGGGTCGGAGTGATGTCTGAAGCTTTCTTT.

The chain combines TRBV7-3 with TRBJ2-7; D is unresolved. V lost 4 bases, J lost 4 bases, and 17 bases lay in between. The germline V gene has CDR1 SGHTA and CDR2 FQGTGA. The CDR3 sequence is 15 residues long. The CDR3 DNA reads TGTGCCAGCAGCTGGGCACTCGTCACTTTATACGAGCAGTACTTC. It yields the protein CASSWALVTLYEQYF.

A single count supports this clone. The rearrangement joins TRBV19 to TRBJ1-1; TRBD1 aligns across 8 bases. CDR1 and CDR2 from the germline V gene are LNHDA and SQIVND (reference sequence). V was clipped by 3 bases and J by 3 bases; unmatched bases: 6. The CDR3 runs to 15 residues. The CDR3 region has the DNA TGTGCCAGTAGTATCCGAGGACAGGGCTACACTGAAGCTTTCTTT. Residues: CASSIRGQGYTEAFF.

This chain uses TRBV29-1 with TRBJ1-1; the D gene is possibly TRBD1 (5 bases). V shed 7 bases and J shed 4 bases, with 13 bases lying between them. Germline V lookup: CDR1 SQVTM, CDR2 ANQGSEA. The length of the CDR3 is 12 residues. Written as DNA, the CDR3 is TGCAGCGGTTGGAGGGGTGGCACTGAAGCTTTCTTT. It is translated as CSGWRGGTEAFF.

The chain combines TRBV6-5 with TRBJ2-7; 10 bases are shared with TRBD1. Losses at the gene ends were 6 bases for V and 6 bases for J; bases not matched to a gene: 8. The V gene's germline CDR1 is MNHEY and CDR2 SVGAGI. The CDR3 runs 14 residues. The CDR3 DNA reads TGTGCCAGCAGCAGGACAGGGGGTAGGGGCGAGCAGTACTTC. It specifies CASSRTGGRGEQYF.

This chain uses TRBV19 with TRBJ2-7; 7 bases match TRBD2. The CDR3 totals 13 residues. V shed 6 bases, J shed 4 bases, and the junction held 6 bases outside the gene matches. CDR1 and CDR2 from the germline V gene are LNHDA and SQIVND (reference sequence). The CDR3 loop is CASSPGLRYEQYF. For the CDR3, the DNA is TGTGCCAGTAGCCCGGGACTACGATACGAGCAGTACTTC.